The present entry profiles one T cell receptor beta chain with its context. Its antigen remains unidentified. The sample originates from a study of T cell responses to AZD1222 COVID-19 vaccine. Study-wide results and limits: It should be noted that donors were predominantly white British and more often female, and clonal diversity was possibly underestimated. Recipients of AZD1222 seropositive at baseline numbered only five or six. Two AZD1222 doses significantly raised spike-specific TCR breadth and depth over controls.

Libraries were prepared by immunoSEQ multiplex PCR; TCRdb keeps only in-frame clonotypes and omits some of them. The sample yields 150,000 to 200,000 clones, 92% seen once. The CDR3 runs to 12 residues. The germline V gene encodes CDR1 SQVTM and CDR2 ANQGSEA. Deletions cut 7 bases from V and 3 bases from J, with 13 bases between. The TCR originated in an adult who received the AZD1222 COVID-19 vaccine. Sequences were derived from peripheral blood, sampled 28 days after the second AZD1222 dose. The rearrangement joins TRBV29-1 to TRBJ2-7; D might be TRBD1 (5 bases). CDR3 in amino acids: CSASPRDYEQYF. CDR3 DNA sequence: TGCAGCGCCTCCCCCAGGGACTACGAGCAGTACTTC.